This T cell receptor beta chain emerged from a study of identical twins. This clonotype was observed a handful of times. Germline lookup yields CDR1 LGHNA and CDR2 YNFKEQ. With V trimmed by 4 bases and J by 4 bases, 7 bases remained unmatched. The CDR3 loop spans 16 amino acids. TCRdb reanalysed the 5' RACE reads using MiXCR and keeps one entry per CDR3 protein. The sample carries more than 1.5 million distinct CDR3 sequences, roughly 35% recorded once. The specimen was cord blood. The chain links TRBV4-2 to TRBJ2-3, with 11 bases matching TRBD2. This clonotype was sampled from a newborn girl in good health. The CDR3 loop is CASSRPTSGMADTQYF. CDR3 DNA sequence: TGTGCCAGCAGCCGCCCGACTAGCGGGATGGCAGATACGCAGTATTTT.